This record covers a single T cell receptor (beta chain). The protocol was immunoSEQ multiplex PCR, while the TCRdb copy is restricted to in-frame clones and leaves out a portion. The top ten clones hold approximately 5.1% of a sample with approximately 210,000 clones, 80% to 90% of them seen once. This sample stems from a study of blood T cell repertoires in COVID-19. Study as a whole: COVID-19 samples, acute and convalescent, were from the United States, Italy and Spain.

Looked up from germline, CDR1 is MDHEN and CDR2 is SYDVKM. The junction had 11 bases not matched to a gene; V was cut back by 5 bases and J by 6 bases. There are 15 residues in the CDR3. This receptor was identified in a woman between 65 and 79 years old with active or convalescent COVID-19. This chain connects TRBV28 to TRBJ2-5, with TRBD1 identical over 8 bases. The sample comprised peripheral blood. This chain's CDR3 is CASSKAAGGRKTQYF. The DNA for the CDR3 is TGTGCCAGCAGTAAAGCCGCAGGGGGCAGGAAGACCCAGTACTTC.